This T cell receptor (beta chain) was captured by sequencing in a study of vaccination effects on CD4 cells after COVID-19. Broader study findings: Healthy vaccine recipients' vaccine-induced clones were almost all SARS-CoV-2 mono-reactive. No early post-infection timepoints were available in the study, which also included few convalescent patients.

Generated by immunoSEQ multiplex PCR, the TCRdb table keeps only in-frame clones and is missing some. In the table there are about 24,000 clones, roughly 76% of which are singletons. As for this clone: Its antigen is as yet unknown.

V lost 5 bases to trimming and J lost 10 bases, with 11 bases between them. CDR1 SGHTA and CDR2 FQGNSA come from the germline V gene. The CDR3 covers 12 residues. Viral peptide pool expansion of antigen-specific CD4+ T cells preceded sequencing in the ViraFEST assay. Scientists isolated CD4+ T cells after a roughly nine-day culture period ended. Vaccine administered to participants consisted of two doses of either BNT162b2 or mRNA-1273. Nucleocapsid antibodies were negative in the vaccine recipients, who had never had SARS-CoV-2 infection. Wells of roughly 1.9 million PBMC each were grown with 9.5 to 10 IU/ml IL-2 and roughly 10 ug/ml peptides.

Sequencing was performed on CD4+ T cells from PBMCs cultured with SARS-CoV-2 spike peptides, taken after COVID-19 vaccination. The receptor comes from a human donor who received a COVID-19 vaccine. Some clones in this sample may be carry-over from other donors' samples. This chain uses TRBV7-2 with TRBJ1-4; D might be TRBD1 (6 bases). For the CDR3, the DNA is TGTGCCAGCAGCCACAGGGTGGGAAAACTGTTTTTT. Protein: CASSHRVGKLFF. The whole variable domain, filled in from reference TRBV7-2 and TRBJ1-4, reads GAGVSQSPSNKVTEKGKDVELRCDPISGHTALYWYRQSLGQGLEFLIYFQGNSAPDKSGLPSDRFSAERTGGSVSTLTIQRTQQEDSAVYLCASSHRVGKLFFGSGTQLSVL.